These 4 T cell receptor beta chains came from one sample sequenced in a study of blood T cell repertoires in COVID-19 (dated by TCRdb to the early 2020s). Receptor libraries were prepared by the immunoSEQ multiplex PCR assay. TCRdb re-hosts the immuneACCESS table, in-frame sequences only. Its copies lack some clones; in the studies checked, an unresolved V gene accounts for under half of them, and the cause for the rest is not known. This sample lists roughly 100,000 clones; around 74% were detected once. Roughly 21% of the sample goes to the ten largest clones. Sequenced: peripheral blood. Receptor source: a woman aged 70-85 years with acute or convalescent COVID-19.

The J gene is TRBJ1-1, the V gene TRBV2; D call uncertain. The germline V gene encodes CDR1 SNHLY and CDR2 FYNNEI. The CDR3 sequence is 13 residues long. V lost 3 bases and J lost 1, with 6 bases in between. In DNA form, the CDR3 reads TGTGCCAGCAGTGATACAGCGAACACTGAAGCTTTCTTT. This translates into CASSDTANTEAFF.

The chain carries TRBV21-1 and TRBJ1-2. TRBV21-1 is labeled a pseudogene. This CDR3 has 16 residues. In nucleotides, the CDR3 is TGTGCCAGCAGCCCAAGGACCAGAGCCGCGGGCTATGGCTACACCTTC. Translation gives CASSPRTRAAGYGYTF.

The genes are TRBV5-1 and TRBJ2-7, with D possibly TRBD2 on 5 matching bases. Looked up from germline, CDR1 is SGHRS and CDR2 is YFSETQ. Trimming stripped 5 bases from V and 3 bases from J, with 9 bases between. The CDR3 is 12 residues long. CDR3 amino acids: CASSNGIYEQYF. The CDR3 bases are TGCGCCAGCAGTAACGGGATCTACGAGCAGTACTTC. Full variable domain (remainder filled in from reference TRBV5-1 and TRBJ2-7): KAGVTQTPRYLIKTRGQQVTLSCSPISGHRSVSWYQQTPGQGLQFLFEYFSETQRNKGNFPGRFSGRQFSNSRSEMNVSTLELGDSALYLCASSNGIYEQYFGPGTRLTVT.

The chain has TRBV3-1 (or the pseudogene TRBV3-2) and TRBJ2-7; 9 bases agree with TRBD1. V lost 10 bases, J lost 5 bases, and 6 bases stayed unmatched. The germline CDR1 and CDR2 sequences are LGHDT and YNNKEL (reference sequence). The CDR3 has 12 residues. The CDR3 loop reads CATGTGRDEQYF. DNA for the CDR3: TGTGCCACCGGGACAGGGCGGGACGAGCAGTACTTC.